Listed here are 21 T cell receptor beta chains from one sample, sequenced in a study of cytomegalovirus exposure and HLA in healthy donors. PCR employed 60 Vbeta and 13 Jbeta primers. TCRdb keeps only in-frame clones here, not all; method: immunoSEQ multiplex PCR. The repertoire table contains around 77,000 clones. Sequenced material: PBMCs. These receptor sequences come from a man aged 45-65 years in good health and CMV-seropositive.

This chain joins TRBV9 and TRBJ2-3; 8 bases map to TRBD2. The ends lost 3 bases at V and 3 bases at J; junction bases unmatched: 12. Germline lookup yields CDR1 SGDLS and CDR2 YYNGEE. This CDR3 has 17 residues. The DNA of the CDR3 is TGTGCCAGCAGCGCACCTCCCCGGGGGGGGGTAACAGATACGCAGTATTTT. It yields the protein CASSAPPRGGVTDTQYF.

This sequence joins TRBV19 and TRBJ2-3; 11 nucleotides line up with TRBD2. This CDR3 spans 16 amino acids. Trimming took 9 bases from V and 1 from J; bases not matched to a gene: 9. The germline V gene encodes CDR1 LNHDA and CDR2 SQIVND (reference sequence). CDR3 in amino acids: CASLPSSGRRTDTQYF. DNA of the CDR3: TGTGCCAGCCTCCCCTCTAGCGGGAGGCGCACAGATACGCAGTATTTT. The full variable domain, completed using reference TRBV19 and TRBJ2-3, is DGGITQSPKYLFRKEGQNVTLSCEQNLNHDAMYWYRQDPGQGLRLIYYSQIVNDFQKGDIAEGYSVSREKKESFPLTVTSAQKNPTAFYLCASLPSSGRRTDTQYFGPGTRLTVL.

CDR3 in amino acids: CASSPRQGGWDFF. Written as DNA, the CDR3 is TGTGCCAGCAGCCCTCGGCAGGGAGGTTGGGATTTCTTT. The chain uses TRBV7-2 and TRBJ1-1, with D possibly being TRBD1 (5 bases). The CDR3 has 13 amino acids. Trimming took 5 bases from V and 13 from J, leaving 20 bases between them. The germline gives CDR1 SGHTA, CDR2 FQGNSA.

The chain uses TRBV7-2 and TRBJ1-1, with unresolved D. Looked up from germline, CDR1 is SGHTA and CDR2 is FQGNSA. The CDR3 has 14 amino acids. The V and J ends lost 6 bases and 1 base respectively, with 12 bases between them. DNA for the CDR3: TGTGCCAGCAGACCTGGACGGGAGAACACTGAAGCTTTCTTT. This gives the protein CASRPGRENTEAFF.

The chain's CDR3 is CASSYPPSGLAFF. CDR3 nucleotide sequence: TGTGCCAGCAGTTACCCCCCCTCGGGGTTAGCTTTCTTT. V and J are TRBV6-5 and TRBJ1-1; D not certain. The V gene lost 2 bases and the J gene lost 10 bases, with 14 bases spanning the gap. CDR1 and CDR2 from the germline V gene are MNHEY and SVGAGI. This CDR3 region has 13 residues.

The rearrangement uses TRBV27 and TRBJ2-2, with unresolved D. With 3 bases removed from V and 5 bases from J, the gap between germline ends came to 13 bases. Per germline, CDR1 MNHEY and CDR2 SMNVEV (reference sequence). The CDR3 covers 15 residues. CDR3 loop: CASSFVPRRTGELFF. In DNA, the CDR3 is TGTGCCAGCAGTTTTGTACCCCGGCGGACCGGGGAGCTGTTTTTT.

V is TRBV27 and J is TRBJ1-5; D perhaps matches TRBD1 (5 bases). Between the trimmed V and J ends, which lost 4 bases and 6 bases, there was a span of 13 bases. Germline CDR1 reads MNHEY; CDR2 reads SMNVEV (reference sequence). This CDR3 region has 14 residues. The CDR3 DNA is TGTGCCAGCAGTTGGGGCGCGAGGAGTCAGCCCCAGCATTTT. Its translation is CASSWGARSQPQHF.

CDR3: CATSPRTAVYGYTF. CDR3 in DNA: TGTGCCACCAGCCCCCGGACAGCCGTCTATGGCTACACCTTC. V is TRBV15 and J is TRBJ1-2; D might be TRBD1 (6 bases). Germline loops: CDR1 LNHNV, CDR2 YYDKDF (reference sequence). V was pared by 5 bases and J by 4 bases, with 14 bases between. The CDR3 is made up of 14 amino acids.

V is TRBV7-8 and J is TRBJ1-1; 11 bases are a match to TRBD1. V shed 5 bases, J shed 8 bases, and the junction held 13 bases outside the gene matches. The germline V gene encodes CDR1 SGHVS and CDR2 FQNEAQ. The CDR3 loop spans 16 amino acids. Written as DNA, the CDR3 is TGTGCCAGCAGCGAGCCCCGGACAGGGGGCATCGTAGAAGCTTTCTTT. Protein sequence: CASSEPRTGGIVEAFF.

This chain uses TRBV18 with TRBJ1-1; D is ambiguous. The CDR3 contains 13 residues. Trimming cost V 8 bases and J 0 bases, with 10 bases left between them. CDR1 is KGHSH, CDR2 LQKENI, per germline. CDR3 in DNA: TGTGCCAGCCGGGGATTTCTGAACACTGAAGCTTTCTTT. It codes for CASRGFLNTEAFF.

In terms of frequency, this clone is medium-sized. The chain couples TRBV5-6 to TRBJ1-1; D not resolved. The CDR3 loop spans 13 amino acids. The V and J ends lost 2 bases and 7 bases respectively, with 12 bases between them. The germline gives CDR1 SGHDT, CDR2 YYEEEE. CDR3 DNA: TGTGCCAGCAGCTTAATATACACCAGTGAAGCTTTCTTT. It yields the protein CASSLIYTSEAFF.

The chain couples TRBV2 to TRBJ2-3, with a weak D call TRBD1 (5 bases). Deletions cut 11 bases from V and 5 bases from J, with 17 bases between. The CDR3 is 13 amino acids. In germline, CDR1 is SNHLY, CDR2 FYNNEI. As DNA, the CDR3 is TGTGCCCCCCTTGGGCAAAGGGGAGATACGCAGTATTTT. Its translation: CAPLGQRGDTQYF.

The chain carries TRBV6-1 and TRBJ1-1; TRBD1 matches at 7 bases. Trimming removed 4 bases from V and 5 bases from J; junction bases left unmatched: 7. The CDR3 consists of 14 residues. Looked up from germline, CDR1 is MNHNS and CDR2 is SASEGT. The CDR3 DNA follows: TGTGCCAGCAGTGGACAGGGCTGGTTGACTGAAGCTTTCTTT. Translated, it gives CASSGQGWLTEAFF.

The rearrangement uses TRBV6-1 and TRBJ2-5, with TRBD2 identical over 8 bases. The V gene's germline CDR1 is MNHNS and CDR2 SASEGT. V lost 11 bases, J lost 2 bases, and 10 bases stayed unmatched. CDR3 length equals 14 residues. DNA of the CDR3: TGTGCCCCGCCCGGGCGGGGGGCTCAAGAGACCCAGTACTTC. Residues: CAPPGRGAQETQYF.

The chain links TRBV5-6 to TRBJ2-5; 8 nucleotides line up with TRBD2. V lost 3 bases and J lost 5; bases outside the gene matches: 12. The length of the CDR3 is 16 residues. Germline V gene data show CDR1 as SGHDT and CDR2 as YYEEEE. CDR3 sequence (DNA): TGTGCCAGCAGCTCCGCTCTGACTAGCGCGGAGGAGACCCAGTACTTC. Its translation: CASSSALTSAEETQYF.

This chain joins TRBV30 and TRBJ1-1; weak D call: TRBD1 (6 bases). CDR1 is GTSNPN and CDR2 is SVGIG in the germline V gene (reference sequence). CDR3 length: 15 amino acids. The V and J ends lost 3 bases and 5 bases respectively, with 19 bases between them. The CDR3, as DNA: TGTGCCTGGAGCCCCCTAGGGCAGGGGAGTACTGAAGCTTTCTTT. This translates into CAWSPLGQGSTEAFF.

This chain links TRBV5-1 with TRBJ1-2; D is possibly TRBD1 (6 bases). CDR3 length: 14 amino acids. Trimming shortened V by 1 base and J by 3 bases, and 10 bases separated the two germline ends. The germline V gene has CDR1 SGHRS and CDR2 YFSETQ. The CDR3 is CASSLYGGDYGYTF. The CDR3 bases are TGCGCCAGCAGCTTGTATGGGGGCGACTATGGCTACACCTTC.

This chain joins TRBV18 and TRBJ2-3; TRBD2 aligns across 8 bases. The CDR3 extends over 16 amino acids. The junction had 11 bases not matched to a gene; V was cut back by 3 bases and J by 6 bases. In germline, CDR1 is KGHSH, CDR2 LQKENI. This CDR3 is CASSPSGAGVSDTQYF. CDR3 nucleotides: TGTGCCAGCTCACCCTCGGGAGCGGGAGTGTCCGATACGCAGTATTTT.

The chain links TRBV19 to TRBJ1-3, with D possibly being TRBD1 (6 bases). The germline gives CDR1 LNHDA, CDR2 SQIVND (reference sequence). V lost 5 bases and J lost 0, with 14 bases in between. The CDR3 sequence is 16 residues long. DNA of the CDR3: TGTGCCAGTAGTCCGTCGGACAGACTCTCTGGAAACACCATATATTTT. This codes for CASSPSDRLSGNTIYF.

This sequence joins TRBV5-1 and TRBJ2-1; possible D gene TRBD1, 6 bases. V lost 2 bases and J lost 6, with 15 bases in between. CDR3 length: 15 amino acids. Germline V gives CDR1 SGHRS, CDR2 YFSETQ. The CDR3, as DNA: TGCGCCAGCAGCTTTACAGGGCCCCGGAGCAATGAGCAGTTCTTC. Its translation is CASSFTGPRSNEQFF.

This CDR3 is CASSSTETGELFF. CDR3 coding DNA: TGTGCCAGCAGCAGTACAGAGACCGGGGAGCTGTTTTTT. V and J are TRBV5-6 and TRBJ2-2; the D is unclear. V lost 4 bases, J lost 5 bases, and 9 bases lay in between. The length of the CDR3 is 13 residues. Germline V lookup: CDR1 SGHDT, CDR2 YYEEEE.